The 29 T cell receptor beta chains presented below share a single source sample, sequenced in a study of radiation and T cells in renal cell carcinoma. Noted time point: blood 4 weeks post-SBRT, at nephrectomy. Treatment denoted: 15 Gy SBRT to primary tumor, nephrectomy 4 weeks later. This table comes from immunoSEQ multiplex PCR, and its TCRdb copy is limited to in-frame clones, with some not included. The sample lists approximately 92,000 clones, just under 85% occurring once. Sequencing used blood, obtained from a patient whose treatment included radiotherapy and nephrectomy. All receptors derive from a man aged 45-65 years with renal cell carcinoma.

The chain recombines TRBV5-1 with TRBJ2-1; tentatively, D is TRBD2 (6 bases). CDR1 and CDR2 from the germline V gene are SGHRS and YFSETQ. V was pared by 6 bases and J by 5 bases, with 15 bases between. This CDR3 comprises 14 residues. This CDR3 is CASTMVAVDNEQFF. CDR3 nucleotide sequence: TGCGCCAGCACAATGGTAGCGGTAGACAATGAGCAGTTCTTC.

This rearrangement joins TRBV27 to TRBJ1-1; weak D call: TRBD1 (5 bases). Germline CDR1 reads MNHEY; CDR2 reads SMNVEV (reference sequence). Trimming shortened V by 5 bases and J by 7 bases, and 8 bases separated the two germline ends. This CDR3 has 11 residues. The CDR3 nucleotides are TGTGCCAGCAGTCATGGGGGTGAAGCTTTCTTT. It translates to CASSHGGEAFF.

The CDR3 region has the DNA TGCGCCAGCAGTAATGGGACAGGGGGTAATCAGCCCCAGCATTTT. It specifies CASSNGTGGNQPQHF. V and J are TRBV5-1 and TRBJ1-5, with TRBD1 matching 11 bases. Germline CDR1 SGHRS, CDR2 YFSETQ. The CDR3 consists of 15 residues. With 5 bases clipped from V and 4 bases from J, the junction kept 5 bases outside the gene matches.

This clone was recorded at least ten times. The V gene is TRBV9, the J gene TRBJ1-1; D call uncertain. There are 18 residues in the CDR3. V lost 1 base and J lost 0, with 19 bases in between. Germline assignment: CDR1 SGDLS and CDR2 YYNGEE. This chain's CDR3 is CASSVKPRVKALNTEAFF. Here the CDR3 DNA reads TGTGCCAGCAGCGTAAAACCCCGGGTTAAGGCTCTGAACACTGAAGCTTTCTTT.

V and J are TRBV6-6 and TRBJ1-2; 7 nucleotides line up with TRBD1. Unmatched junction bases numbered 8, after V lost 2 bases and J lost 2 bases. Germline V CDR1 and CDR2: MNHNY, SVGAGI (reference sequence). The CDR3 is made up of 16 amino acids. Here the CDR3 reads CASSYGTDYLNYGYTF. The CDR3 bases are TGTGCCAGCAGTTACGGGACAGACTACTTAAACTATGGCTACACCTTC.

In nucleotides, the CDR3 is TGTGCCAGCTCCCCCAGCGGGCGCGGGGGGAGCTACACCTTC. Protein: CASSPSGRGGSYTF. The chain employs TRBV18 and TRBJ1-2, with a tentative D call TRBD1 (5 bases). The germline V and J ends were trimmed by 6 bases and 9 bases, with 20 bases remaining between them. Germline-derived CDR1 and CDR2 are KGHSH and LQKENI. The CDR3 loop spans 14 amino acids.

V usage is TRBV18 and J usage is TRBJ1-5; D call uncertain. Between the trimmed V and J ends, which lost 5 bases and 0 bases, there was a span of 5 bases. This CDR3 is 13 amino acids long. Germline V gene data show CDR1 as KGHSH and CDR2 as LQKENI. CDR3 DNA sequence: TGTGCCAGCTCAGAGGGTAGCAATCAGCCCCAGCATTTT. This encodes CASSEGSNQPQHF.

The V and J genes are TRBV7-9 and TRBJ1-2; D gene unclear. Germline loops: CDR1 SEHNR, CDR2 FQNEAQ (reference sequence). Trimming took 4 bases from V and 6 from J, leaving 12 bases between them. This CDR3 contains 13 residues. For the CDR3, the DNA is TGTGCCAGCAGCTGGGATACGGGGAATGGCTACACCTTC. Residues: CASSWDTGNGYTF. Using reference TRBV7-9 and TRBJ1-2 for the parts outside the CDR3, the full variable domain is DTGVSQNPRHKITKRGQNVTFRCDPISEHNRLYWYRQTLGQGPEFLTYFQNEAQLEKSRLLSDRFSAERPKGSFSTLEIQRTEQGDSAMYLCASSWDTGNGYTFGSGTRLTVV.

The chain links TRBV5-4 to TRBJ2-1; a possible D gene is TRBD2 (6 bases). The CDR3 covers 13 residues. The V end was cut by 3 bases, the J end by 9 bases, with 13 bases between. CDR1 is SGHNT and CDR2 is YYREEE in the germline V gene (reference sequence). CDR3 sequence (DNA): TGTGCCAGCAGCTCCTCTCAAGCGGGTGAGCAGTTCTTC. It encodes CASSSSQAGEQFF.

The gene calls are TRBV2 and TRBJ1-5; 8 nucleotides agree with TRBD1. V was pared by 6 bases and J by 0 bases, with 10 bases of the junction left unmatched. There are 17 residues in the CDR3. The germline gives CDR1 SNHLY, CDR2 FYNNEI. CDR3 in DNA: TGTGCCAGCAGCTCCCGGGACAGGAGCTATAGCAATCAGCCCCAGCATTTT. It codes for CASSSRDRSYSNQPQHF.

This clone was recorded a few times. The V call is TRBV7-9, the J call TRBJ2-5, with TRBD2 matching over 8 bases. In germline, CDR1 is SEHNR, CDR2 FQNEAQ (reference sequence). The CDR3 has 12 residues. V lost 5 bases, J lost 4 bases, and 0 bases stayed unmatched. The DNA for the CDR3 is TGTGCCAGCAGCCGGGAGGGAGAGACCCAGTACTTC. Its translation: CASSREGETQYF.

The chain employs TRBV27 and TRBJ1-5; D is ambiguous. The CDR3 spans 14 residues. The ends were cut back, 0 bases at V and 2 bases at J, with 5 bases in the middle. CDR1 is MNHEY and CDR2 is SMNVEV in the germline V gene (reference sequence). The CDR3 region is CASSLSLGNQPQHF. The CDR3 region has the DNA TGTGCCAGCAGTTTATCGTTAGGCAATCAGCCCCAGCATTTT.

This clone was recorded a few times. The chain recombines TRBV7-9 with TRBJ1-2; perhaps TRBD1 as D (5 bases). V lost 3 bases, J lost 8 bases, and 16 bases lay in between. Germline assignment: CDR1 SEHNR and CDR2 FQNEAQ (reference sequence). CDR3 length equals 14 residues. The CDR3 nucleotides read TGTGCCAGCAGCTTCGGACAAACGTCGGGCGGCTACACCTTC. Translation gives CASSFGQTSGGYTF.

The chain links TRBV27 to TRBJ1-1; no firm D call. The CDR3 contains 12 residues. The V end was cut by 7 bases, the J end by 5 bases, with 11 bases between. The germline V gene has CDR1 MNHEY and CDR2 SMNVEV (reference sequence). The CDR3 DNA sequence: TGTGCCAGCATTGGGCACGCGACTGAAGCTTTCTTT. Residues: CASIGHATEAFF.

V is TRBV2 and J is TRBJ2-3; 7 bases are a match to TRBD1. V dropped 2 bases and J dropped 5; count of bases not matched to a gene: 7. The CDR3 is 15 residues long. Germline lookup yields CDR1 SNHLY and CDR2 FYNNEI. CDR3 nucleotides: TGTGCCAGCAGTGAAAGTGGACAGGTTCTAGATACGCAGTATTTT. Translated: CASSESGQVLDTQYF.

J is TRBJ1-1 and V is TRBV7-8, with D possibly TRBD1 on 5 matching bases. Germline V gene sequence: CDR1 SGHVS, CDR2 FQNEAQ. Trimming left V 5 bases short and J 1 base short, with 14 bases between. This CDR3 is 15 amino acids long. The CDR3, as DNA: TGTGCCAGCAGCCGCAGGCAGGGTGAGAACACTGAAGCTTTCTTT. It translates to CASSRRQGENTEAFF.

About this clone: Germline and junction disagree at one end, which may indicate a read error. The gene calls are TRBV2 and TRBJ1-2; D may be TRBD1 (5 bases). The germline CDR1 and CDR2 sequences are SNHLY and FYNNEI. The length of the CDR3 is 13 residues. CDR3 sequence: CASIEGWQGGYTF. Here the CDR3 DNA reads TGTGCCAGCATTGAAGGGTGGCAGGGTGGCTACACCTTC. The complete variable domain, with remaining parts taken from reference TRBV2 and TRBJ1-2, reads EPEVTQTPSHQVTQMGQEVILRCVPISNHLYFYWYRQILGQKVEFLVSFYNNEISEKSEIFDDQFSVERPDGSNFTLKIRSTKLEDSAMYFCASIEGWQGGYTFGSGTRLTVV.

V usage is TRBV6-5 and J usage is TRBJ2-1; D is possibly TRBD2 (6 bases). The germline gives CDR1 MNHEY, CDR2 SVGAGI. The CDR3 is made up of 15 amino acids. V was clipped by 0 bases and J by 0 bases, with 6 bases between them. The chain's CDR3 is CASSYSSGSYNEQFF. In DNA form, the CDR3 reads TGTGCCAGCAGTTACTCTAGCGGCTCCTACAATGAGCAGTTCTTC.

This clone was picked up one time. The chain has TRBV19 and TRBJ1-4; perhaps TRBD1 as D (5 bases). The CDR3 contains 14 residues. Trimming pared 6 bases from V and 0 bases from J, leaving 8 bases between. The germline gives CDR1 LNHDA, CDR2 SQIVND (reference sequence). The CDR3 protein is CASSVQATNEKLFF. The CDR3 nucleotides are TGTGCCAGTAGCGTACAGGCAACTAATGAAAAACTGTTTTTT.

The chain joins TRBV5-1 to TRBJ2-1; maybe TRBD2 (5 bases). From germline, CDR1 is SGHRS and CDR2 YFSETQ. The CDR3 length is 14 residues. V dropped 0 bases and J dropped 7 bases, with 11 bases sitting between them. CDR3 amino acids: CASSLAGSGNEQFF. The DNA for the CDR3 is TGCGCCAGCAGCTTGGCGGGGTCTGGAAATGAGCAGTTCTTC.

J is TRBJ2-3 and V is TRBV6-1; 7 bases line up with TRBD1. V lost 0 bases and J lost 2; bases outside the gene matches: 11. Germline loops: CDR1 MNHNS, CDR2 SASEGT. This CDR3 spans 18 amino acids. CDR3 sequence: CASSEAGWDRSSTDTQYF. The DNA for the CDR3 is TGTGCCAGCAGTGAAGCGGGATGGGACAGATCGTCCACAGATACGCAGTATTTT.

This clone was seen only once. The gene calls are TRBV7-6 and TRBJ2-6, with D perhaps TRBD2 (6 bases). Trimming removed 6 bases from V and 4 bases from J, with 16 bases in between. Germline CDR1 is SGHVS and CDR2 is FNYEAQ. The CDR3 has 16 amino acids. CDR3 protein: CASSRAVTSGANVLTF. CDR3 coding DNA: TGTGCCAGCAGTCGAGCTGTTACTAGCGGGGCCAACGTCCTGACTTTC.

The rearrangement joins TRBV6-5 to TRBJ2-7, with D perhaps assigned TRBD1 or TRBD2 (5 bases each). V lost 6 bases to trimming and J lost 3 bases, with 15 bases between them. Germline CDR1 and CDR2: MNHEY and SVGAGI. This CDR3 spans 14 amino acids. CDR3 amino acids: CASSFGGRDYEQYF. The CDR3 coding sequence is TGTGCCAGCAGCTTTGGGGGACGGGACTACGAGCAGTACTTC.

The rearrangement links TRBV2 to TRBJ1-3; 9 nucleotides align to TRBD1. Unmatched junction bases numbered 6, after V lost 6 bases and J lost 6 bases. The CDR3 length is 14 residues. Germline CDR1 is SNHLY and CDR2 is FYNNEI. The CDR3 DNA reads TGTGCCAGCAGCGCACAGGGGGCGGCAAACACCATATATTTT. This translates into CASSAQGAANTIYF.

The chain employs TRBV4-2 and TRBJ1-6, with D unresolved. The CDR3 is 13 amino acids. Germline CDR1 is LGHNA and CDR2 is YNFKEQ. Trimming pared 4 bases from V and 5 bases from J, leaving 6 bases between. CDR3 in amino acids: CASSRPDNSPLHF. CDR3 DNA sequence: TGTGCCAGCAGCCGGCCAGATAATTCACCCCTCCACTTT.

This clone was counted a few times. The rearrangement uses TRBV27 and TRBJ2-7, with TRBD2 matching over 8 bases. From germline, CDR1 is MNHEY and CDR2 SMNVEV (reference sequence). V gave up 7 bases and J gave up 2 bases; unmatched junction bases: 13. The CDR3 length is 16 residues. The CDR3 loop reads CASTPLGRGGAYEQYF. The CDR3 DNA follows: TGTGCCAGCACCCCCCTCGGCCGGGGGGGCGCCTACGAGCAGTACTTC.

The CDR3 DNA sequence: TGCGCCAGCAGCTTGAGGGACATGAACACCGGGGAGCTGTTTTTT. This sequence encodes CASSLRDMNTGELFF. V and J are TRBV5-1 and TRBJ2-2, with D maybe TRBD1 (6 bases). Germline CDR1 reads SGHRS; CDR2 reads YFSETQ. Trimming removed 1 base at V and 1 base at J, with 8 bases between. The CDR3 consists of 15 residues.

V is TRBV6-5 and J is TRBJ1-5; no reliable D call. CDR1 MNHEY and CDR2 SVGAGI come from the germline V gene. The V gene lost 0 bases and the J gene lost 5 bases, with 11 bases spanning the gap. This CDR3 contains 15 residues. In nucleotides, the CDR3 is TGTGCCAGCAGTTACTCTAGTCATGGGGATCAGCCCCAGCATTTT. Residues: CASSYSSHGDQPQHF.

This clone was seen only once. This chain links TRBV9 with TRBJ2-1; 7 bases map to TRBD1. J gave up 8 bases and V 3 bases, and 5 bases lay outside the gene matches. CDR1 is SGDLS and CDR2 is YYNGEE in the germline V gene. The CDR3 spans 13 residues. The DNA of the CDR3 is TGTGCCAGCAGCGGTGCAGGGGGATATGAGCAGTTCTTC. The encoded protein is CASSGAGGYEQFF.